The clone carrying this T cell receptor (beta chain) occurred many times. Its antigen is not known. This sample was taken from a study of liver allograft versus peripheral blood T cells. Across the whole study: In transplanted livers, T cell receptor repertoires were compared with those found in the recipients' peripheral blood. Study results and limitations: It was reported that the T cell receptor repertoires found inside liver allografts differed from those that were detected in peripheral blood.

J gave up 1 base and V 5 bases, and 6 bases lay outside the gene matches. CDR1 is MNHNS and CDR2 is SASEGT in the germline V gene. The CDR3 is 15 amino acids. TCRdb reprocessed the reads with MiXCR, giving one entry per CDR3 protein. This table holds roughly 15,000 distinct CDR3 sequences, about 20% found once. The TCR sequence derives from a human patient who had a liver transplant. Some T cells may be supplied by the graft donor. The V call is TRBV6-1, the J call TRBJ2-7; 9 positions match TRBD2. The CDR3 nucleotides are TGTGCCAGCAGTAACGGACTAGCGCATTCCTACGAGCAGTACTTC. It encodes CASSNGLAHSYEQYF.